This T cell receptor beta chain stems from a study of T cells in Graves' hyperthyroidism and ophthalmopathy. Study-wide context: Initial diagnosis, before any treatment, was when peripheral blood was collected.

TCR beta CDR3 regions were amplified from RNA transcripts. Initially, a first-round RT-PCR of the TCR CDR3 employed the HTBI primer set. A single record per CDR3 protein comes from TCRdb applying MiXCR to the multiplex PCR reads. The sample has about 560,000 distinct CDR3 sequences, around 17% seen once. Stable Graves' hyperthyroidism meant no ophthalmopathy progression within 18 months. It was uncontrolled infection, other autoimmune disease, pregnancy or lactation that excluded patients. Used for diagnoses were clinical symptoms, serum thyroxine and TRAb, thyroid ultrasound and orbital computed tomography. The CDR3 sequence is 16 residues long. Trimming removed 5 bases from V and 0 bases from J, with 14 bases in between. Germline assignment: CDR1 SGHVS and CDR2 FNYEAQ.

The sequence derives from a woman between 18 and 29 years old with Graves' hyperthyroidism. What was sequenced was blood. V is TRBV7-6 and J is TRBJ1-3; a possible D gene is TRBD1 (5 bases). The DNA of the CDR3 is TGTGCCAGCAGCACCCGACAGAGAGCCTCTGGAAACACCATATATTTT. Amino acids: CASSTRQRASGNTIYF.